This TCR beta chain is from a study of blood T cell repertoires in COVID-19. Study at large: From T cells, B-cell-depleted T cells, or PBMCs came the material, which was cDNA or gDNA.

V was pared by 6 bases and J by 5 bases, with 7 bases between. The CDR3 loop spans 11 amino acids. Germline V gene sequence: CDR1 LGHNT, CDR2 FRNRAP. Clones were sequenced by immunoSEQ multiplex PCR, and TCRdb holds only the in-frame ones, with some missing. This table holds some 72,000 clones, about 89% found once. V is TRBV12-5 and J is TRBJ2-5; D is ambiguous. Input material: peripheral blood. This TCR was recovered from a man aged 55 to 70 with acute or convalescent COVID-19. This chain's CDR3 is CASGPGETQYF. The DNA for the CDR3 is TGTGCTAGTGGCCCCGGGGAGACCCAGTACTTC. Together with reference TRBV12-5 and TRBJ2-5, the CDR3 gives the full variable domain: DARVTQTPRHKVTEMGQEVTMRCQPILGHNTVFWYRQTMMQGLELLAYFRNRAPLDDSGMPKDRFSAEMPDATLATLKIQPSEPRDSAVYFCASGPGETQYFGPGTRLLVL.